This T cell receptor beta chain comes out of a study of T cells in tuberculosis. In regard to this clone: Its antigen is not identified.

Germline values: CDR1 SGHAT, CDR2 FQNNGV. The germline V and J ends were trimmed by 6 bases and 3 bases, with 12 bases remaining between them. This CDR3 is built from 14 residues. The assay was immunoSEQ multiplex PCR, and TCRdb's table has in-frame clones only and misses some. The sample includes around 33,000 clones, around 92% of them seen just once. Findings and limits, study-wide: Active tuberculosis cases were adults; controls were adolescents.

The gene calls are TRBV11-2 and TRBJ2-1, with TRBD2 as a possible D gene (7 bases). The sequencing input was PBMCs. The clonotype was recovered from a donor aged 10-30 years with latent tuberculosis or without tuberculosis infection. Some clones in this sample may be carry-over from other donors' samples. This CDR3 reads CASRGGGDYNEQFF. The DNA for the CDR3 is TGTGCCAGCAGAGGGGGGGGTGACTACAATGAGCAGTTCTTC. The full variable domain, its missing parts supplied by reference TRBV11-2 and TRBJ2-1, is EAGVAQSPRYKIIEKRQSVAFWCNPISGHATLYWYQQILGQGPKLLIQFQNNGVVDDSQLPKDRFSAERLKGVDSTLKIQPAKLEDSAVYLCASRGGGDYNEQFFGPGTRLTVL.